The present entry profiles one T cell receptor beta chain with its context. The record originates from a study of blood T cell repertoires in COVID-19. Turning to the study itself: COVID-19 samples, acute and convalescent, were from the United States, Italy and Spain. The analysed material was cDNA or gDNA that came from T cells, B-cell-depleted T cells, or PBMCs.

Methods used by the authors: Counts of nucleated cells, estimated from reference gene primer amplification, were obtained. Libraries were prepared by immunoSEQ multiplex PCR; TCRdb keeps only in-frame clonotypes and omits some of them. From that table come the V and J calls and clone size; the DNA was used to work out D and trimming. The sample has 250,000 to 300,000 clones; around nine tenths are singletons. The source of this sequence is a man aged 25 to 45 with active or convalescent COVID-19. What was sequenced was peripheral blood.

In nucleotides, the CDR3 is TGTGCCAGCAGCATAAGGGGGCGCCTTAACACTGAAGCTTTCTTT. It translates to CASSIRGRLNTEAFF. The rearrangement links TRBV7-2 to TRBJ1-1; 7 bases agree with TRBD1. Unmatched junction bases numbered 8, after V lost 5 bases and J lost 2 bases. The length of the CDR3 is 15 residues. The V gene's germline CDR1 is SGHTA and CDR2 FQGNSA.